There are many counts of the clone carrying this T cell receptor (beta chain). The antigen remains undetermined. The entry originates in a study of T-cell memory formation after mild COVID-19. Across the study: TCR clusters mostly belonged to single donors. Study-level findings and limits: Later expanders leaned CD4+, whereas day 15 to 85 contracting clones were balanced CD4/CD8. CD4+ contracting clones were found mainly in CM and EM, and CD8+ ones in EMRA.

Looked up from germline, CDR1 is SGHRS and CDR2 is YFSETQ. This CDR3 is built from 15 residues. V was clipped by 5 bases and J by 5 bases, with 16 bases between them. Each CDR3 protein gets one entry after TCRdb re-called the 5' RACE reads with MiXCR. The table lists roughly 180,000 distinct CDR3 sequences, around 10% of them singletons. The chain has TRBV5-1 and TRBJ1-4; D may be TRBD1 (5 bases). The TCR comes from a man between 18 and 35 years old who had mild COVID-19 (a few samples of this study predate the infection). Cell type and time point are not known. Material: PBMCs or a T cell subset sorted from them (not recorded which). CDR3 in amino acids: CASRRTGTENEKLFF. Here the CDR3 DNA reads TGCGCCAGCAGGCGGACCGGGACGGAGAATGAAAAACTGTTTTTT.